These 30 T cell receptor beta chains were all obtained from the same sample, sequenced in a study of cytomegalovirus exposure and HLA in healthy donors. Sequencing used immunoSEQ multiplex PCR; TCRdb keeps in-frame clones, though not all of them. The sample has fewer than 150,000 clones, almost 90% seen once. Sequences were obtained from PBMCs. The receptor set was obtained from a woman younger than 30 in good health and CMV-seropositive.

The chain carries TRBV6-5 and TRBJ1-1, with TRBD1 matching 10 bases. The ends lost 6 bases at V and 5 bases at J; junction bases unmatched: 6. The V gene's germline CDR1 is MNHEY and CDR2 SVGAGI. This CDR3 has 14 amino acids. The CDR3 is CASRPGQGKTEAFF. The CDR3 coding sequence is TGTGCCAGCAGACCGGGACAGGGGAAGACTGAAGCTTTCTTT.

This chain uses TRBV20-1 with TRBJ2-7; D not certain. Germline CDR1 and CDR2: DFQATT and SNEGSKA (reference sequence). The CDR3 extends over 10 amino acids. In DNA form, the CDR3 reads TGCAGCGCTTCAAACTACGAGCAGTACTTC. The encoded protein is CSASNYEQYF.

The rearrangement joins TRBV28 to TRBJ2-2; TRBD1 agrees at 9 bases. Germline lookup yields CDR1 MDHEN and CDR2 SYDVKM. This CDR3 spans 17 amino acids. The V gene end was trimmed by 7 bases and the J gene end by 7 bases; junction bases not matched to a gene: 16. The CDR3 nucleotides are TGTGCCAGCAAATCAACTCCCCAGAGGACAGGGGTCGGGGAGCTGTTTTTT. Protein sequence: CASKSTPQRTGVGELFF.

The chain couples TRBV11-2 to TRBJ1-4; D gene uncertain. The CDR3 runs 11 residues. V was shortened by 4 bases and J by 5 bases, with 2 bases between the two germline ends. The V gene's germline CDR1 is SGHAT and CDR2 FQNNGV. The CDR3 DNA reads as TGTGCCAGCAGCTCAAATGAAAAACTGTTTTTT. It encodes CASSSNEKLFF.

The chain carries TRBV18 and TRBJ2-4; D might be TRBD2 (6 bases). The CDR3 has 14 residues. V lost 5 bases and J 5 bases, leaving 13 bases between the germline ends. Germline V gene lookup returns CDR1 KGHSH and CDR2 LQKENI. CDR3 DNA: TGTGCCAGCTCAGGGACTGCGGCCGAAAACATTCAGTACTTC. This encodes CASSGTAAENIQYF.

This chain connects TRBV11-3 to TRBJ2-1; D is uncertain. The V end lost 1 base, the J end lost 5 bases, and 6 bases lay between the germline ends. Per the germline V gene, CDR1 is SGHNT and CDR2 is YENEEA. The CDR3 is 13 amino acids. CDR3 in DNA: TGTGCCAGCAGCTTAGGTTCGGACAATGAGCAGTTCTTC. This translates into CASSLGSDNEQFF.

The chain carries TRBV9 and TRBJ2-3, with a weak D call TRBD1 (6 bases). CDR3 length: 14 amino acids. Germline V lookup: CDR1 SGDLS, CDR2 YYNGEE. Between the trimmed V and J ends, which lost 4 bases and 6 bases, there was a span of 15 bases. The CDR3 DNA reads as TGTGCCAGCAGCATCCAGGACAGTGGGGATACGCAGTATTTT. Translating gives CASSIQDSGDTQYF.

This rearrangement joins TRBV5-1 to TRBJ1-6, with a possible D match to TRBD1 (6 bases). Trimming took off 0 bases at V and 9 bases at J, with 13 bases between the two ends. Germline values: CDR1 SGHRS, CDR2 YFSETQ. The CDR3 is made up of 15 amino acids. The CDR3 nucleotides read TGCGCCAGCAGCTTGGATGCTGGGGGCCCTTCACCCCTCCACTTT. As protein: CASSLDAGGPSPLHF.

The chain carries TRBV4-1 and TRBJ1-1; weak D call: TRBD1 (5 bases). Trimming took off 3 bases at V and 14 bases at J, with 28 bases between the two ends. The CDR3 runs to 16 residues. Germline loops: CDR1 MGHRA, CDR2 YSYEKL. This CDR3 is CASSHVQRDPGFWLFF. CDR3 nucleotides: TGCGCCAGCAGCCATGTTCAGCGGGACCCCGGGTTTTGGTTGTTCTTT.

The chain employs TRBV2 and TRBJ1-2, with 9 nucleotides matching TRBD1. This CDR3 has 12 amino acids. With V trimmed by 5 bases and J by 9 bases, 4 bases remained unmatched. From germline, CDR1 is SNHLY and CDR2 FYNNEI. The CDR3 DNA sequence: TGTGCCAGCAGTCTCGGGACAGGGAGCTACACCTTC. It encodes CASSLGTGSYTF.

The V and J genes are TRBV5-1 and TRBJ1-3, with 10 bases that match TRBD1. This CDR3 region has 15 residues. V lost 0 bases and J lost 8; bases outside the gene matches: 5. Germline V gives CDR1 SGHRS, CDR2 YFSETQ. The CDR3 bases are TGCGCCAGCAGCTTGGGCCGGGACAGGGGATACACCATATATTTT. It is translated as CASSLGRDRGYTIYF. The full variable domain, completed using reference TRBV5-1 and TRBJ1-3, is KAGVTQTPRYLIKTRGQQVTLSCSPISGHRSVSWYQQTPGQGLQFLFEYFSETQRNKGNFPGRFSGRQFSNSRSEMNVSTLELGDSALYLCASSLGRDRGYTIYFGEGSWLTVV.

CDR3 coding DNA: TGTGCCAGAAGACAGTTCTCATCCTACGAGCAGTACTTC. It is translated as CARRQFSSYEQYF. This chain links TRBV2 with TRBJ2-7; TRBD1 is a possible D gene (5 bases). This CDR3 comprises 13 residues. V lost 9 bases and J lost 1, with 13 bases in between. Germline-derived CDR1 and CDR2 are SNHLY and FYNNEI.

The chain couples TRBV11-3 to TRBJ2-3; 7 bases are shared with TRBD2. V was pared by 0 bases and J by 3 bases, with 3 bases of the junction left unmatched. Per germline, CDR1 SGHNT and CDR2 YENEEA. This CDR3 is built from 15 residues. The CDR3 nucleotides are TGTGCCAGCAGCTTAGATAGCGGGCAAACAGATACGCAGTATTTT. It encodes CASSLDSGQTDTQYF.

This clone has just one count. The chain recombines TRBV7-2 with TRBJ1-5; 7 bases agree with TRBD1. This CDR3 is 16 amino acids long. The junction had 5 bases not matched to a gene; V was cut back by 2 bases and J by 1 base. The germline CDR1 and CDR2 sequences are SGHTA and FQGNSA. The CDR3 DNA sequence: TGTGCCAGCAGCTTAAGAGGGGGCGTCAGCAATCAGCCCCAGCATTTT. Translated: CASSLRGGVSNQPQHF.

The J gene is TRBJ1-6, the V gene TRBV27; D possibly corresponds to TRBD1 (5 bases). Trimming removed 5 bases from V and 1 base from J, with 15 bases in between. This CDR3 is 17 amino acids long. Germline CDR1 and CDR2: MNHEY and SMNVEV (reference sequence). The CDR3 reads CASSPRWGGSYNSPLHF. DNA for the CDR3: TGTGCCAGCAGTCCCCGATGGGGGGGGTCCTATAATTCACCCCTCCACTTT.

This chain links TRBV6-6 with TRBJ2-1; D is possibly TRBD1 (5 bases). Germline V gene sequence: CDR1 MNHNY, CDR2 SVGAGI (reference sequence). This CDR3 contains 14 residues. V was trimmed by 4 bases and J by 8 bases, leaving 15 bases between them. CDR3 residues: CASSSRGAGYEQFF. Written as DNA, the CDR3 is TGTGCCAGCAGTTCTAGGGGCGCCGGATATGAGCAGTTCTTC.

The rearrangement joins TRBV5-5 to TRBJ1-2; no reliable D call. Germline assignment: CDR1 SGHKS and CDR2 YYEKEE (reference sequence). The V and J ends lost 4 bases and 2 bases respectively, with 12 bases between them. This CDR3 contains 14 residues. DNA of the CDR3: TGTGCCAGCAGCCCTACGGGAGTAAACTATGGCTACACCTTC. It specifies CASSPTGVNYGYTF. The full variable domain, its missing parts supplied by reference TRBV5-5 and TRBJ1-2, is DAGVTQSPTHLIKTRGQQVTLRCSPISGHKSVSWYQQVLGQGPQFIFQYYEKEERGRGNFPDRFSARQFPNYSSELNVNALLLGDSALYLCASSPTGVNYGYTFGSGTRLTVV.

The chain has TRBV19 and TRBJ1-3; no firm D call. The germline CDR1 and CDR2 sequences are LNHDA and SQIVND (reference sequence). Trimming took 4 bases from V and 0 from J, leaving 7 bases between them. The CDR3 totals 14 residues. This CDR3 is CASSRESSGNTIYF. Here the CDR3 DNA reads TGTGCCAGTAGTAGGGAGAGCTCTGGAAACACCATATATTTT.

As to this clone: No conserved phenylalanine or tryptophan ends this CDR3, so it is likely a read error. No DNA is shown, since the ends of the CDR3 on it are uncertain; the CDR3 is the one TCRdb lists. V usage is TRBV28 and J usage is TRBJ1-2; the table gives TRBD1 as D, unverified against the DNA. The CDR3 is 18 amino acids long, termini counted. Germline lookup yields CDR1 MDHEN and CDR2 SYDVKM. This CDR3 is CASSFSGTGGYGYTFGGI.

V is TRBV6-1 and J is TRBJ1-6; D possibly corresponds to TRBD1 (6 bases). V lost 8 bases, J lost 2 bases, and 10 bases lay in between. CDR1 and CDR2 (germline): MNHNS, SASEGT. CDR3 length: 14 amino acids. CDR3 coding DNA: TGTGCCAGCGGACAGCTGGCCTATAATTCACCCCTCCACTTT. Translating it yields CASGQLAYNSPLHF.

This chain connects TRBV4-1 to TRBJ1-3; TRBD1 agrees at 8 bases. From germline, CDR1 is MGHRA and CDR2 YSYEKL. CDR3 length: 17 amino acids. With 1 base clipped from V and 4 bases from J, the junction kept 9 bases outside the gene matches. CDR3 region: CASSQGARGLIGNTIYF. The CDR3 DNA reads TGCGCCAGCAGCCAAGGAGCCAGGGGGCTGATCGGAAACACCATATATTTT.

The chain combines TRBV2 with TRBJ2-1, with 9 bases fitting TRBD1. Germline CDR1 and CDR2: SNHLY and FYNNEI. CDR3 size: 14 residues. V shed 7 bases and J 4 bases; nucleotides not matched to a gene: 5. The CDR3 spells CASKQDRGYNEQFF. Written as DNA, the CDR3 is TGTGCCAGCAAACAGGACAGGGGTTACAATGAGCAGTTCTTC.

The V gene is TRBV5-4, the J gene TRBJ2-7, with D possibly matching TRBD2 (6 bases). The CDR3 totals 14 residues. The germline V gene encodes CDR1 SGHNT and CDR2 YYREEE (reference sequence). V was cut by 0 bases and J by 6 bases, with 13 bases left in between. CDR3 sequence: CASSLVSGEREQYF. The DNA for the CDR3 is TGTGCCAGCAGCTTGGTTAGCGGCGAGCGCGAGCAGTACTTC.

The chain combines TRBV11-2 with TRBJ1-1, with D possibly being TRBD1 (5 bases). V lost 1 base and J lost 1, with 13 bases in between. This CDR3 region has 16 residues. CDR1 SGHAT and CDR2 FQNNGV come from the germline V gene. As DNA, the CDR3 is TGTGCCAGCAGCTTAGCAACGGACATACGGAACACTGAAGCTTTCTTT. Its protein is CASSLATDIRNTEAFF.

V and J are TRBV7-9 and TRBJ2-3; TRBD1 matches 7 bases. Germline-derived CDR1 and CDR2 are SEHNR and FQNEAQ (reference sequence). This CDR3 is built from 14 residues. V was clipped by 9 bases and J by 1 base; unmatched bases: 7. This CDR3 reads CASKQGFGTDTQYF. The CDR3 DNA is TGTGCCAGTAAACAGGGGTTCGGCACAGATACGCAGTATTTT. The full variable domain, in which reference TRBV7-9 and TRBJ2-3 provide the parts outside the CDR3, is DTGVSQNPRHKITKRGQNVTFRCDPISEHNRLYWYRQTLGQGPEFLTYFQNEAQLEKSRLLSDRFSAERPKGSFSTLEIQRTEQGDSAMYLCASKQGFGTDTQYFGPGTRLTVL.

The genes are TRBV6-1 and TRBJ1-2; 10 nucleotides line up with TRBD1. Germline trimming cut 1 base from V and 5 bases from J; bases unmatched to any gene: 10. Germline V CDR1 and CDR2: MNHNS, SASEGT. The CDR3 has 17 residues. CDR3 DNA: TGTGCCAGCAGTGAAGACCTGCTGGGACAGGGGCTTTATGGCTACACCTTC. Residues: CASSEDLLGQGLYGYTF.

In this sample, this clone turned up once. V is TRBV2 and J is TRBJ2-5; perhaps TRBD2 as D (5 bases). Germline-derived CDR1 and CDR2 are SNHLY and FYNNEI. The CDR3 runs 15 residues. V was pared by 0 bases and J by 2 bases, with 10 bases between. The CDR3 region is CASSEAYGVQETQYF. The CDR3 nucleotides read TGTGCCAGCAGTGAAGCCTACGGGGTTCAAGAGACCCAGTACTTC.

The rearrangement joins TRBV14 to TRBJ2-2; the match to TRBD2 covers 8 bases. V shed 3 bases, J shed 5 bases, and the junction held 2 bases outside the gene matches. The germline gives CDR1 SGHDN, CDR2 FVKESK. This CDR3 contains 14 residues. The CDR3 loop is CASSHLAGTGELFF. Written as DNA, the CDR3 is TGTGCCAGCAGCCATTTAGCGGGGACCGGGGAGCTGTTTTTT.

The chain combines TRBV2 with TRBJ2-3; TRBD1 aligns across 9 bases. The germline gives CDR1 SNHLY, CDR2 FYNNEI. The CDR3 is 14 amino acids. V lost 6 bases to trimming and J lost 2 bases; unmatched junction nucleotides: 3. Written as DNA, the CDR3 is TGTGCCAGCAGATGGGACAGGGTCACAGATACGCAGTATTTT. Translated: CASRWDRVTDTQYF.

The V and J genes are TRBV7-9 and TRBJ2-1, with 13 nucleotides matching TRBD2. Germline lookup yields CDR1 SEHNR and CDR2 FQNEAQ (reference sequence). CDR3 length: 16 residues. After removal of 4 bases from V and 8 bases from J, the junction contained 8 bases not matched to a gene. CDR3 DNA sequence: TGTGCCAGCAGCTCCGGACTAGCGGGAGTCGAGGATGAGCAGTTCTTC. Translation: CASSSGLAGVEDEQFF.